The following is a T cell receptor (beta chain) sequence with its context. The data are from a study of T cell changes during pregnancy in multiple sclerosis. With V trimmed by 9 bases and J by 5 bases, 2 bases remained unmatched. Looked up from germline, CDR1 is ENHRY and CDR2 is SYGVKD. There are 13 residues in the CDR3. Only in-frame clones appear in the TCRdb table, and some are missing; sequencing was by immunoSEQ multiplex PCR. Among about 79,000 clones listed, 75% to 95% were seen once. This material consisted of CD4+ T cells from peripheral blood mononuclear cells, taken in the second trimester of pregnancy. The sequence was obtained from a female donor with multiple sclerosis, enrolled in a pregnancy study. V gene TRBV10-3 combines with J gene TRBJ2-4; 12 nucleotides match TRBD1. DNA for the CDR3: TGTGCCATTGGGACAGGGGGCCAAAACATTCAGTACTTC. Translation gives CAIGTGGQNIQYF.